A selection of T cell receptor beta chains follows, all from one sample in a study of shared clonotypes between healthy human individuals. Profiling relied on immunoSEQ multiplex PCR, and the TCRdb table lists in-frame clones only, not all of them. This table has roughly 2.1 million clones, approximately 94% appearing once. The sample was naive CD8+ T cells from PBMCs. These TCRs come from a man in his late teens or twenties in good health. Some clones in this sample may be carry-over from other donors' samples. The CDR3 runs from the conserved cysteine through the conserved F or W. Only part of the rows carry a size: once, few, many, or a class if the clone is expanded.

CASSSSEFTEAFF . TRBJ1-1 TRBV7-9
CSVVLGSGNQPQHF . TRBJ1-5 TRBV29-1
CASSSSLAGGKRSADTQYF . TRBJ2-3 TRBV28
CASSPRDRGSYNEQFF . TRBJ2-1 TRBV18
CSAWGRLSSYNEQFF . TRBJ2-1 TRBV29-1
CASSQDAPANYNEQFF . TRBJ2-1 TRBV4-3
CASSLPLGGGKEIKFF once TRBJ2-1 TRBV28
CASRHGGDNEKLFF . TRBJ1-4 TRBV28
CASEDHRAILRDTEAFF . TRBJ1-1 TRBV12-1
CSVSSNAYEQYF . TRBJ2-7 TRBV29-1
CASSQGNHEQYF . TRBJ2-7 TRBV7-9
CASSGTSGRAGEQFF . TRBJ2-1 TRBV13
CASSDRYTEAFF . TRBJ1-1 TRBV5-4
CASRRQGYMNTEAFF few TRBJ1-1 TRBV19
CASSYRTSLNEQYF . TRBJ2-7 TRBV7-9
CASSKRDRLYNEQFF . TRBJ2-1 TRBV7-9